Reported below is one T cell receptor (beta chain). This record comes from a study of shared clonotypes between healthy human individuals. Assay execution proceeded at the deep level. In replicate PCRs of sorted subsets, approximately 190 ng DNA, some 28,000 T cell genomes, was used. Here immunoSEQ multiplex PCR was the method, and the copy in TCRdb shows in-frame clones only, minus some. The sample contains around 1.9 million clones, roughly 91% of which appear only once. Cells designated naive CD8 were CD45RO-negative and were positively selected for CCR7, with terminally differentiated effector memory CD45RA+ cells excluded. Germline-derived CDR1 and CDR2 are MDHEN and SYDVKM. The V end lost 5 bases, the J end lost 8 bases, and 21 bases lay between the germline ends. The CDR3 covers 15 residues.

This clonotype originated in a man aged 18 to 29 in good health. Some clones in this sample may be carry-over from other donors' samples. The specimen sequenced was naive CD8+ T cells from PBMCs. The chain is built from TRBV28 and TRBJ1-2; tentatively, D is TRBD1 (6 bases). The CDR3 nucleotides read TGTGCCAGCAGTCTAATAGGGGGACCGACAGACGGCTACACCTTC. Its protein product is CASSLIGGPTDGYTF.